This section outlines one TCR beta chain sequence together with its context. Its specificity is not known. This sample is drawn from a study of cytomegalovirus exposure and HLA in healthy donors. The study, taken as a whole, reports: The authors listed roughly 150 TCR beta chains as cytomegalovirus-associated. Analysis was carried out at a later point, and it linked a missense DCLRE1C variant to TCR beta V- and J-gene trimming. Sequencing had likely introduced a cluster of highly shared sequence variants as an artifact.

Healthy bone marrow donors made up the cohort. With 60 Vbeta and 13 Jbeta primers, the PCR was carried out. Repertoires were generated with immunoSEQ multiplex PCR, while TCRdb's copy carries only in-frame clones and drops some. The profile shows some 110,000 clones, around 80% of them singletons. The CDR3 is 13 amino acids. The germline CDR1 and CDR2 sequences are MGHRA and YSYEKL. V was trimmed by 4 bases and J by 2 bases, leaving 8 bases between them. V usage is TRBV4-1 and J usage is TRBJ2-5; D might be TRBD2 (6 bases). Sequencing was carried out using PBMCs. The clonotype was recovered from a man aged 25 to 45 in good health and CMV-seropositive. For the CDR3, the DNA is TGCGCCAGCAGCCGCGGGGTTCAAGAGACCCAGTACTTC. Residues: CASSRGVQETQYF.